This T cell receptor (beta chain) was identified in a study of shared clonotypes between healthy human individuals. The V gene lost 4 bases and the J gene lost 3 bases, with 12 bases spanning the gap. Looked up from germline, CDR1 is SNHLY and CDR2 is FYNNEI. The CDR3 is 14 residues long. The split of CD4+ cells yielded CD45RA+ naive and CD45RA-negative memory subsets. TCRdb keeps only in-frame clones here, not all; method: immunoSEQ multiplex PCR. The profile covers 2 million to 2.5 million clones, with over 85% appearing a single time and 0.1% to 0.15% taken by the ten largest. The sequence was obtained from a man aged 18 to 30 in good health. What was sequenced was naive CD4+ T cells sorted from blood. Subset here: CD45RA+ positively selected. This chain joins TRBV2 and TRBJ1-1; D ambiguous. The CDR3 loop reads CASSGNPGDTEAFF. The CDR3, as DNA: TGTGCCAGCAGTGGAAACCCCGGGGACACTGAAGCTTTCTTT.